The rows below give T cell receptor beta chains drawn from one sample of a study of molecular identifiers for immune sequencing clone quantification. TCRdb reprocessed the PCR reads with MiXCR, giving one entry per CDR3 protein. The data contain some 580,000 distinct CDR3 sequences, about 25% of them singletons. Material: naive CD8+ T cells from blood, with Jurkat cell RNA spiked in. These receptor sequences come from a human donor in good health. Some libraries in this study had Jurkat cell RNA spiked in. Each CDR3 is given with its conserved first and last residue. Not every row has a clone size; where given, it reads once, few, many or a size class.

clone_size: .; v_call: TRBV7-8; cdr3_aa: CASSSRTYGYTF
clone_size: many; v_call: TRBV6-2/TRBV6-3; cdr3_aa: CAVTGQQETQYF
clone_size: many; v_call: TRBV6-5; cdr3_aa: CASSYGTGGYEQYF
clone_size: many; v_call: TRBV28; cdr3_aa: CASSSVTWRAYLTSTDTQYF
clone_size: many; v_call: TRBV7-6; cdr3_aa: CASSPYRDPSTNEKLFF
clone_size: many; v_call: TRBV27; cdr3_aa: CASSLGQGVNEQYF
clone_size: .; v_call: TRBV14; cdr3_aa: CASSQGGVWLAFF
clone_size: many; v_call: TRBV24-1; cdr3_aa: CATSDSDVKNIQYF
clone_size: .; v_call: TRBV6-2/TRBV6-3; cdr3_aa: CASSYDVLSDEQYF
clone_size: many; v_call: TRBV3-1; cdr3_aa: CASSQGYGKLFF
clone_size: .; v_call: TRBV19; cdr3_aa: CASTMVPPGLAPGNEQFF
clone_size: many; v_call: TRBV12-3/TRBV12-4; cdr3_aa: CASSLSAGGNTDTQYF
clone_size: many; v_call: TRBV6-5; cdr3_aa: CASSYLGWEAFF
clone_size: many; v_call: TRBV7-8; cdr3_aa: CASSLVVGEQFF
clone_size: .; v_call: TRBV2; cdr3_aa: CASSERLAGPSYEQYF
clone_size: .; v_call: TRBV18; cdr3_aa: CASSLSMGENTEAFF
clone_size: many; v_call: TRBV6-2/TRBV6-3; cdr3_aa: CASSYSASGGYEQYF
clone_size: .; v_call: TRBV30; cdr3_aa: CAWSVHTNTEAFF
clone_size: many; v_call: TRBV7-2; cdr3_aa: CASTSGPRTNEKLFF
clone_size: many; v_call: TRBV11-3; cdr3_aa: CASSQQGKFTEAFF
clone_size: few; v_call: TRBV6-1; cdr3_aa: CASSEDEEQAEAFF
clone_size: few; v_call: TRBV28; cdr3_aa: CAGSLGQSNQPQHF
clone_size: many; v_call: TRBV7-6; cdr3_aa: CASSLGLAGVEETQYF
clone_size: many; v_call: TRBV6-2/TRBV6-3; cdr3_aa: CASSLKPPNTGELFF
clone_size: .; v_call: TRBV3-1; cdr3_aa: CASSPIGQGNSYERYF
clone_size: many; v_call: TRBV29-1; cdr3_aa: CSVTGILYEQYF
clone_size: .; v_call: TRBV5-1; cdr3_aa: CASSSSLSSYNEQFF
clone_size: .; v_call: TRBV29-1; cdr3_aa: CSVDTGPANNEQFF
clone_size: .; v_call: TRBV24-1; cdr3_aa: CATWDGTNRFSGNTIYF
clone_size: many; v_call: TRBV4-3; cdr3_aa: CASSQEEVTSGTDTQYF
clone_size: many; v_call: TRBV27; cdr3_aa: CASRGAYSTDTQYF
clone_size: .; v_call: TRBV29-1; cdr3_aa: CSVELAGAPIFYNEQFF
clone_size: few; v_call: TRBV27; cdr3_aa: CASSPAGVLSYEQYF
clone_size: .; v_call: TRBV7-2; cdr3_aa: CASSLSGSLYNEQFF
clone_size: few; v_call: TRBV27; cdr3_aa: CASTLAGSVGTRNSGANVLTF
clone_size: many; v_call: TRBV12-3/TRBV12-4; cdr3_aa: CASSPPGASMHQPQHF
clone_size: few; v_call: TRBV4-1; cdr3_aa: CASSLNTPRAGGINTGELFF
clone_size: many; v_call: TRBV28; cdr3_aa: CASSSLVEGSLAKNIQYF
clone_size: many; v_call: TRBV7-9; cdr3_aa: CASSFGYETSTDTQYF
clone_size: few; v_call: TRBV4-2; cdr3_aa: CASSPGDRGIVEAFF
clone_size: .; v_call: TRBV20-1; cdr3_aa: CSARDLGGALYEQYF
clone_size: few; v_call: TRBV4-3; cdr3_aa: CASSQDRLADEQFF
clone_size: many; v_call: TRBV29-1; cdr3_aa: CSVVPRQGVHEQYF
clone_size: many; v_call: TRBV4-1; cdr3_aa: CASSQAGTGSYEQYF
clone_size: .; v_call: TRBV2; cdr3_aa: CASLPEQLPEQYF
clone_size: .; v_call: TRBV10-3; cdr3_aa: CAISEGLAGDQETQYF
clone_size: many; v_call: TRBV6-5; cdr3_aa: CASSLLAGTKNIQYF
clone_size: .; v_call: TRBV6-2/TRBV6-3; cdr3_aa: CASSYSPGLGTYEQYF